Listed below are T cell receptor beta chains from one sample, sequenced in a study of response to subunit inactivated influenza vaccine. TCRdb reprocessed the RT-PCR reads via MiXCR and lists one record per CDR3 protein. Of about 580,000 distinct CDR3 sequences listed, approximately 15% were seen once; the top ten hold around 10%. The sample in question was PBMCs from blood, obtained roughly 12 days after vaccination. The receptors shown here come from a man aged 45-60 years who received an inactivated influenza vaccine. CDR3s include the opening cysteine and the closing phenylalanine or tryptophan. D genes are given only for firm matches. Only part of the rows carry a size: once, few, many, or a class if the clone is expanded.

TRBV5-6	TRBJ1-6	NA	TRBD1	CASRRQGYNSPLHF	TGTGCCAGCAGGAGACAGGGTTATAATTCACCCCTCCACTTT
TRBV20-1	TRBJ2-1	NA	TRBD2	CSATTSGLYNEQFF	TGCAGTGCCACGACTAGCGGTCTCTACAATGAGCAGTTCTTC
TRBV5-5	TRBJ1-1	NA	TRBD1	CASSWDSGGTEAFF	TGTGCCAGCAGCTGGGACAGTGGAGGCACTGAAGCTTTCTTT
TRBV12-3/TRBV12-4	TRBJ2-5	NA	NA	CASSWGVGETQYF	TGTGCCAGCAGTTGGGGGGTAGGAGAGACCCAGTACTTC
TRBV6-2/TRBV6-3	TRBJ2-5	few	TRBD2	CASSPVLTSGSETQYF	TGTGCCAGCAGTCCCGTCCTGACTAGCGGGAGTGAGACCCAGTACTTC
TRBV6-2/TRBV6-3	TRBJ2-2	few	TRBD1	CASSYQGVAGELFF	TGTGCCAGCAGTTACCAGGGGGTTGCCGGGGAGCTGTTTTTT
TRBV20-1	TRBJ2-2	many	NA	CSAREARIYTGELFF	TGCAGTGCTAGAGAGGCAAGGATCTACACCGGGGAGCTGTTTTTT
TRBV20-1	TRBJ2-7	NA	TRBD2	CSARGTSEGYEQYF	TGCAGTGCTAGAGGGACTAGCGAAGGATACGAGCAGTACTTC
TRBV5-1	TRBJ1-1	few	NA	CASSHPDRGATEAFF	TGCGCCAGCAGCCATCCGGACCGGGGAGCCACTGAAGCTTTCTTT
TRBV11-3	TRBJ2-1	many	NA	CASSLDYKSEQFF	TGTGCCAGCAGCTTAGATTACAAAAGTGAGCAGTTCTTC
TRBV7-9	TRBJ2-3	NA	NA	CASSNSPFTDTQYF	TGTGCCAGCAGCAACTCGCCTTTCACAGATACGCAGTATTTT
TRBV12-3/TRBV12-4	TRBJ1-5	few	NA	CASSLGWANQPQHF	TGTGCCAGCAGTTTGGGTTGGGCCAATCAGCCCCAGCATTTT
TRBV11-2	TRBJ2-7	few	NA	CASSFFGEQYF	TGTGCCAGCAGCTTTTTCGGGGAGCAGTACTTC
TRBV6-2/TRBV6-3	TRBJ2-1	NA	TRBD1	CVSSYRGQLGKGRSYNEQFF	TGTGTCAGCAGTTACAGGGGACAGTTGGGTAAAGGGAGATCCTACAATGAGCAGTTCTTC
TRBV29-1	TRBJ2-1	many	NA	CSVDHGRNEQFF	TGCAGCGTTGATCATGGCAGAAATGAGCAGTTCTTC
TRBV19	TRBJ2-1	few	TRBD2	CASSAGGLSYNEQFF	TGTGCCAGTAGCGCGGGGGGGCTGTCCTACAATGAGCAGTTCTTC
TRBV10-3	TRBJ2-7	few	NA	CAARRTELAYEQYF	TGTGCCGCTAGGAGGACAGAACTTGCCTACGAGCAGTACTTC
TRBV4-2	TRBJ1-2	few	NA	CASSQPGPNYGYTF	TGTGCCAGCAGCCAGCCCGGGCCCAACTATGGCTACACCTTC
TRBV5-5	TRBJ2-6	NA	NA	CASSSDSGANVLTF	TGTGCCAGCAGCTCAGACTCTGGGGCCAACGTCCTGACTTTC
TRBV5-1	TRBJ1-1	few	NA	CASSLRQTPNTEAFF	TGCGCCAGCAGCTTGCGACAGACTCCGAACACTGAAGCTTTCTTT